Listed below are T cell receptor beta chains from one sample, sequenced in a study of OX40 agonist ivuxolimab in advanced cancers. Measured with immunoSEQ multiplex PCR; TCRdb has only the in-frame clones, and not every one. The table records under 100,000 clones, 70% to 90% of them present only once. The sample was CD4+ or CD8+ T cells sorted from blood, taken in a trial of the OX40 agonist ivuxolimab. The receptors were sampled from an adult with an advanced solid tumor such as melanoma, head and neck, liver or kidney cancer. The CDR3 runs from the conserved cysteine through the conserved F or W. A D gene is named only where the DNA matches it firmly. Some rows have no size entry. The others give once, few or many, or a class for an expanded clone.

clone_size | j_call | v_call | d_call | cdr3_nt | cdr3_aa
once | TRBJ1-5 | TRBV25-1 | NA | TGTGCCAGCAGTGGGGGGATGAGTAGCAATCAGCCCCAGCATTTT | CASSGGMSSNQPQHF
NA | TRBJ2-1 | TRBV5-1 | NA | TGCGCCAGCAGCTCATACAATGAGCAGTTCTTC | CASSSYNEQFF
NA | TRBJ1-1 | TRBV18 | NA | TGTGCCAGCTCACTCGCCCCGAACACTGAAGCTTTCTTT | CASSLAPNTEAFF
NA | TRBJ1-3 | TRBV9 | TRBD1 | TGTGCCAGCAGCGGGGGACAGGGGGGAAACACCATATATTTT | CASSGGQGGNTIYF
NA | TRBJ2-7 | TRBV18 | NA | TGTGCCAGCTCACCATCCCAGGGTTTCTCCTACGAGCAGTACTTC | CASSPSQGFSYEQYF
NA | TRBJ2-1 | TRBV10-1 | NA | TGCGCCAGCAGTGAGTCTAGAGGAGGGCTTGAGCAGTTCTTC | CASSESRGGLEQFF
once | TRBJ2-7 | TRBV11-2 | TRBD1 | TGTGCCAGCAGCTTAGCCGGGACAGCAACATACGAGCAGTACTTC | CASSLAGTATYEQYF
NA | TRBJ1-4 | TRBV20-1 | NA | TGCAGTGCTAGTGCCGGAGAAAAACTGTTTTTT | CSASAGEKLFF
NA | TRBJ1-1 | TRBV30 | NA | TGTGCCTGGAGCCCCAACGGGGGGAACACTGAAGCTTTCTTT | CAWSPNGGNTEAFF
NA | TRBJ1-1 | TRBV15 | NA | TGTGCCACCAGTAGGAACACTGAAGCTTTCTTT | CATSRNTEAFF
NA | TRBJ2-5 | TRBV2 | NA | TGTGCCAGCAGTGAAGCGTCAGGGCGGGAGACCCAGTACTTC | CASSEASGRETQYF
NA | TRBJ2-3 | TRBV11-3 | TRBD2 | TGTGCCAGCAGCCTATCACCGGGACTAGCGGCAGATACGCAGTATTTT | CASSLSPGLAADTQYF
NA | TRBJ1-1 | TRBV18 | NA | TGTGCCAGCTCCCCCCGTACTGGGATGAACACTGAAGCTTTCTTT | CASSPRTGMNTEAFF
once | TRBJ2-7 | TRBV6-5 | TRBD1 | TGTGCCAGCAGAACCGGGACAGCTCCCTACGAGCAGTACTTC | CASRTGTAPYEQYF
NA | TRBJ1-1 | TRBV5-1 | TRBD1 | TGCGCCAGCAGCCTTACAGGGGGCGGGGACACTGAAGCTTTCTTT | CASSLTGGGDTEAFF
NA | TRBJ2-7 | TRBV19 | NA | TGTGCCAGTAGCCCAGGGGCAGGCTACTCCTACGAGCAGTACTTC | CASSPGAGYSYEQYF
NA | TRBJ2-1 | TRBV27 | NA | TGTGCCAGCAGGACCTACAATGAGCAGTTCTTC | CASRTYNEQFF
NA | TRBJ2-7 | TRBV23-1 | TRBD1 | TGCGCCAGCAGTCCACCGGACAGGGCTCACGAGCAGTACTTC | CASSPPDRAHEQYF
NA | TRBJ2-5 | TRBV12-5 | TRBD1 | TGTGCTAGTGGTTTGTTAACCGGGACAGGGCGCCAAGAGACCCAGTACTTC | CASGLLTGTGRQETQYF
few | TRBJ2-3 | TRBV30 | TRBD2 | TGTGCCTGGAGTGTACTAGCGGGGTTCACAGATACGCAGTATTTT | CAWSVLAGFTDTQYF
NA | TRBJ1-2 | TRBV6-6 | NA | TGTGCCAGCAGTTACGAGGACAGTATCTATGGCTACACCTTC | CASSYEDSIYGYTF
NA | TRBJ1-1 | TRBV28 | TRBD1 | TGTGCCAGCAGGGGTGTATGGACAGGGGCTTTCGCTTTCTTT | CASRGVWTGAFAFF
NA | TRBJ2-2 | TRBV7-2 | NA | TGTGCCAGCAGCTTAATGAGCTGGGAGCTGTTTTTT | CASSLMSWELFF
NA | TRBJ2-7 | TRBV6-5 | TRBD2 | TGTGCCAGCAGTAATCAGCGGGGCTCCTACGAGCAGTACTTC | CASSNQRGSYEQYF
NA | TRBJ2-1 | TRBV18 | NA | TGTGCCAGCTCACCATCAGGGGGGACCTGGGATGAGCAGTTCTTC | CASSPSGGTWDEQFF
NA | TRBJ2-6 | TRBV19 | NA | TGTGCCAGTAGTATTGGTCCCGGGGCCAACGTCCTGACTTTC | CASSIGPGANVLTF
NA | TRBJ2-5 | TRBV29-1 | TRBD2 | TGCAGCGTTGCGGGAGCGGGGACCCAAGAGACCCAGTACTTC | CSVAGAGTQETQYF
once | TRBJ1-5 | TRBV2 | NA | TGTGCCAGCAGGATAGGACAGAGCAATCAGCCCCAGCATTTT | CASRIGQSNQPQHF
NA | TRBJ2-1 | TRBV6-4 | TRBD2 | TGTGCCAGCAGTGACGGAGCGGGAGTAGCCGGCAATGAGCAGTTCTTC | CASSDGAGVAGNEQFF
NA | TRBJ2-7 | TRBV21-1 | NA | TGTGCCAGCAGCAGAGTCGACAGGGGGCCCTACGAGCAGTACTTC | CASSRVDRGPYEQYF
NA | TRBJ2-1 | TRBV7-2 | NA | TGTGCCAGCAGGTACAGGGTGAGCTCCTACAATGAGCAGTTCTTC | CASRYRVSSYNEQFF
NA | TRBJ2-5 | TRBV6-1 | NA | TGTGCCAGCAGTGCCCCGTCGCCGACGTACCAAGAGACCCAGTACTTC | CASSAPSPTYQETQYF
NA | TRBJ1-6 | TRBV4-1 | NA | TGCGCCAGCAGCGCAATTTCGCTCAGGGATTCACCCCTCCACTTT | CASSAISLRDSPLHF
NA | TRBJ2-4 | TRBV6-6 | NA | TGTGCCAGCAGTTCGCCCCAGGTGGCAGCCAAAAACATTCAGTACTTC | CASSSPQVAAKNIQYF
NA | TRBJ1-2 | TRBV12-5 | TRBD1 | TGTGCTAGTGGTTTACAGGGGGCGAGCTATGGCTACACCTTC | CASGLQGASYGYTF
NA | TRBJ1-5 | TRBV21-1 | NA | TGTGCCAGCAGCGAAAGGGTTTTGGACAGGCCCGTGGGGCCCCAGCATTTT | CASSERVLDRPVGPQHF
NA | TRBJ1-2 | TRBV6-1 | TRBD1 | TGTGCCAGCAGGGGGACAGTCGCTAACTATGGCTACACCTTC | CASRGTVANYGYTF
NA | TRBJ2-7 | TRBV27 | NA | TGTGCCAGCAAGCTCAGCAACTCCTACGAGCAGTACTTC | CASKLSNSYEQYF
NA | TRBJ2-7 | TRBV5-1 | NA | TGCGCCAGCAGCCCTTACACAGGGTCAGCCTACGAGCAGTACTTC | CASSPYTGSAYEQYF
NA | TRBJ2-7 | TRBV2 | NA | TGTGCCAGCAGTAACCGGGACAAACCCTCCTACGAGCAGTACTTC | CASSNRDKPSYEQYF
few | TRBJ2-7 | TRBV5-6 | NA | TGTGCCAGCAGCTTGGGGCAGAGACCCTACGAGCAGTACTTC | CASSLGQRPYEQYF